These 27 T cell receptor beta chains share one sample of origin, sequenced in a study of a mutant IDH1 vaccine in newly diagnosed glioma. Stated time point: baseline, week 1 (first vaccination visit). Treatment of the sample: pre-vaccination baseline after standard-of-care therapy. Produced via immunoSEQ multiplex PCR; TCRdb's table is partial and in-frame only. The data contain approximately 54,000 clones, approximately 78% of them seen just once; the ten biggest clones take up approximately 20%. Source: PBMCs, taken from a glioma patient treated with radiotherapy, temozolomide or both. The receptor source for this set is a man aged 18 to 29 with glioma.

The V and J genes are TRBV5-1 and TRBJ1-1; possible D gene TRBD1, 5 bases. This CDR3 has 14 residues. Looked up from germline, CDR1 is SGHRS and CDR2 is YFSETQ. Trimming left V 4 bases short and J 11 bases short, with 21 bases between. The CDR3 is CASSGERGPLGAFF. Written as DNA, the CDR3 is TGCGCCAGCAGCGGAGAAAGGGGCCCTCTCGGGGCTTTCTTT.

The V gene is TRBV7-9, the J gene TRBJ2-2; no reliable D call. Trimming stripped 3 bases from V and 0 bases from J, with 14 bases between. Per the germline V gene, CDR1 is SEHNR and CDR2 is FQNEAQ (reference sequence). The CDR3 is made up of 17 amino acids. This CDR3 is CASSFPTLIPNTGELFF. The DNA of the CDR3 is TGTGCCAGCAGCTTTCCAACTTTGATACCGAACACCGGGGAGCTGTTTTTT.

The gene calls are TRBV30 and TRBJ2-1; 12 bases are a match to TRBD2. V gave up 3 bases and J gave up 2 bases; unmatched junction bases: 8. Germline values: CDR1 GTSNPN, CDR2 SVGIG (reference sequence). The CDR3 runs to 17 residues. The CDR3 DNA follows: TGTGCCTGGAGCCCCCCGACTAGCGGGAGTGCCTACAATGAGCAGTTCTTC. This sequence encodes CAWSPPTSGSAYNEQFF.

The chain joins TRBV6-5 to TRBJ2-1, with D maybe TRBD2 (6 bases). The CDR3 totals 16 residues. From germline, CDR1 is MNHEY and CDR2 SVGAGI. The V end was cut by 2 bases, the J end by 4 bases, with 15 bases between. CDR3 region: CASSYPRGSGYNEQFF. CDR3 DNA: TGTGCCAGCAGTTACCCCCGGGGTAGCGGTTACAATGAGCAGTTCTTC.

This rearrangement joins TRBV7-2 to TRBJ1-6; D ambiguous. V lost 2 bases to trimming and J lost 6 bases, with 8 bases between them. Looked up from germline, CDR1 is SGHTA and CDR2 is FQGNSA. This CDR3 spans 14 amino acids. The CDR3 spells CASSLHSLNSPLHF. In DNA, the CDR3 is TGTGCCAGCAGCTTACACTCCCTTAATTCACCCCTCCACTTT.

The chain carries TRBV30 and TRBJ2-3; 10 bases map to TRBD2. Per germline, CDR1 GTSNPN and CDR2 SVGIG (reference sequence). The CDR3 is 19 residues long. V dropped 2 bases and J dropped 0; count of bases not matched to a gene: 14. The CDR3 sequence: CAWSTLTSGRASSTDTQYF. The CDR3 DNA is TGTGCCTGGAGTACCCTTACGAGCGGGAGGGCGTCCAGCACAGATACGCAGTATTTT.

The chain recombines TRBV7-9 with TRBJ2-5, with 7 nucleotides matching TRBD2. J lost 5 bases, V lost 0 bases, and 9 bases had no gene match. Germline-derived CDR1 and CDR2 are SEHNR and FQNEAQ (reference sequence). This CDR3 is 16 amino acids long. The CDR3 sequence: CASSLASVRRGETQYF. Written as DNA, the CDR3 is TGTGCCAGCAGCTTAGCGAGTGTGAGGCGGGGGGAGACCCAGTACTTC. Using reference TRBV7-9 and TRBJ2-5 for the parts outside the CDR3, the full variable domain is DTGVSQNPRHKITKRGQNVTFRCDPISEHNRLYWYRQTLGQGPEFLTYFQNEAQLEKSRLLSDRFSAERPKGSFSTLEIQRTEQGDSAMYLCASSLASVRRGETQYFGPGTRLLVL.

The rearrangement links TRBV19 to TRBJ1-2; 9 positions agree with TRBD1. Unmatched junction bases numbered 14, after V lost 4 bases and J lost 5 bases. This CDR3 is 17 amino acids long. Per the germline V gene, CDR1 is LNHDA and CDR2 is SQIVND (reference sequence). DNA of the CDR3: TGTGCCAGTAGTAAGGGGTCGACAGGGGGTACTTTTTATGGCTACACCTTC. Translated: CASSKGSTGGTFYGYTF.

This chain uses TRBV9 with TRBJ2-2, with D perhaps TRBD1 (5 bases). Trimming stripped 0 bases from V and 7 bases from J, with 13 bases between. Per germline, CDR1 SGDLS and CDR2 YYNGEE. The CDR3 length is 15 residues. CDR3 nucleotide sequence: TGTGCCAGCAGCGTAGATGTAAGGGGTAACGGGGAGCTGTTTTTT. It codes for CASSVDVRGNGELFF.

The chain employs TRBV27 and TRBJ1-1, with 12 bases that match TRBD1. The J segment lost 1 base and the V segment lost 4 bases, leaving 10 bases of the junction unmatched. Germline V lookup: CDR1 MNHEY, CDR2 SMNVEV (reference sequence). This CDR3 region has 18 residues. CDR3 DNA sequence: TGTGCCAGCAGTTCCGGGACAGGGGGCGGGGGGACGAACACTGAAGCTTTCTTT. Its protein product is CASSSGTGGGGTNTEAFF.

This chain uses TRBV4-2 with TRBJ2-7; the D gene is possibly TRBD2 (5 bases). Trimming removed 0 bases at V and 0 bases at J, with 15 bases between. Looked up from germline, CDR1 is LGHNA and CDR2 is YNFKEQ. This CDR3 spans 17 amino acids. CDR3 sequence reads: CASSQDFTAGNSYEQYF. Here the CDR3 DNA reads TGTGCCAGCAGCCAAGATTTCACCGCGGGCAACTCCTACGAGCAGTACTTC.

This clone was seen more than once but under ten times. In DNA form, the CDR3 reads TGTGCCAGCAGCGTTATGACTAGCGATGAGCAGTTCTTC. It encodes CASSVMTSDEQFF. This chain connects TRBV9 to TRBJ2-1, with 8 bases fitting TRBD2. Germline-derived CDR1 and CDR2 are SGDLS and YYNGEE. The junction had 3 bases not matched to a gene; V was cut back by 2 bases and J by 8 bases. The CDR3 length is 13 residues.

This chain uses TRBV6-5 with TRBJ1-1; TRBD1 agrees at 10 bases. This CDR3 has 15 residues. Trimming at V came to 5 bases and at J to 3 bases, leaving 6 bases not matched to a gene. Germline V gene data show CDR1 as MNHEY and CDR2 as SVGAGI. The CDR3 region is CASSNPTGGDTEAFF. The CDR3 bases are TGTGCCAGCAGTAACCCGACAGGGGGCGACACTGAAGCTTTCTTT.

In its sample, this clone was seen once. The rearrangement joins TRBV6-1 to TRBJ2-7, with TRBD2 identical over 8 bases. The germline V gene has CDR1 MNHNS and CDR2 SASEGT. The CDR3 sequence is 14 residues long. J lost 6 bases, V lost 8 bases, and 12 bases had no gene match. This CDR3 is CASLGREVASEQYF. As DNA, the CDR3 is TGTGCCAGCCTCGGGCGGGAGGTAGCGAGCGAGCAGTACTTC.

The V gene is TRBV9, the J gene TRBJ2-5; no reliable D call. The J call may be wrong; the DNA end is better matched by TRBJ2-7. The CDR3 is made up of 14 amino acids. Germline V gene data show CDR1 as SGDLS and CDR2 as YYNGEE. The CDR3 is CASSVEEAHYEQYF. Here the CDR3 DNA reads TGTGCCAGCAGCGTAGAGGAAGCGCACTACGAGCAGTACTTC.

J is TRBJ2-1 and V is TRBV25-1, with 11 bases lining up with TRBD2. The V gene end was trimmed by 5 bases and the J gene end by 6 bases; junction bases not matched to a gene: 6. Germline lookup yields CDR1 MGHDK and CDR2 SYGVNS. There are 15 residues in the CDR3. As DNA, the CDR3 is TGTGCCAGCAGTATAGCGGGAGGGCATATCAATGAGCAGTTCTTC. Amino acids: CASSIAGGHINEQFF.

This chain connects TRBV9 to TRBJ1-2; 9 nucleotides line up with TRBD1. The CDR3 has 14 residues. Germline CDR1 reads SGDLS; CDR2 reads YYNGEE. Trimming cost V 4 bases and J 3 bases; bases outside gene matches: 4. The CDR3 region has the DNA TGTGCCAGCAGCCCGGGACAGGGCTACTATGGCTACACCTTC. Translated, it gives CASSPGQGYYGYTF.

CDR3 nucleotides: TGTGCCTGGAGTGGTCTTTACATGAACACTGAAGCTTTCTTT. Its translation: CAWSGLYMNTEAFF. V usage is TRBV30 and J usage is TRBJ1-1; D is unclear. Germline CDR1 and CDR2: GTSNPN and SVGIG (reference sequence). Between the trimmed V and J ends, which lost 1 base and 0 bases, there was a span of 9 bases. This CDR3 comprises 14 residues.

The gene calls are TRBV5-1 and TRBJ1-5, with TRBD1 identical over 7 bases. In germline, CDR1 is SGHRS, CDR2 YFSETQ. The V gene end was trimmed by 0 bases and the J gene end by 6 bases; junction bases not matched to a gene: 9. This CDR3 is built from 16 residues. For the CDR3, the DNA is TGCGCCAGCAGCTTGGGGGATCGACAGGGTGGTCAGCCCCAGCATTTT. Translating it yields CASSLGDRQGGQPQHF.

The rearrangement joins TRBV30 to TRBJ2-7; D gene unclear. V was trimmed by 4 bases and J by 5 bases, leaving 15 bases between them. The germline CDR1 and CDR2 sequences are GTSNPN and SVGIG (reference sequence). There are 13 residues in the CDR3. The CDR3 protein is CAWNIGVGHEQYF. The CDR3 nucleotides read TGTGCCTGGAATATAGGAGTCGGCCACGAGCAGTACTTC.

This sequence joins TRBV7-9 and TRBJ1-2, with D unresolved. The CDR3 consists of 12 residues. From germline, CDR1 is SEHNR and CDR2 FQNEAQ (reference sequence). The V end lost 5 bases, the J end lost 6 bases, and 10 bases lay between the germline ends. The CDR3 bases are TGTGCCAGCAGCCCCGGACTGAATGGCTACACCTTC. Translating gives CASSPGLNGYTF.

This rearrangement joins TRBV4-1 to TRBJ1-1; no clear D. The CDR3 totals 18 residues. The germline V gene has CDR1 MGHRA and CDR2 YSYEKL. Trimming left V 2 bases short and J 0 bases short, with 19 bases between. The CDR3 DNA is TGCGCCAGCAGCCAAACCGGCCCGGGTATGGGGATGAACACTGAAGCTTTCTTT. Encoded protein: CASSQTGPGMGMNTEAFF.

The chain is built from TRBV6-1 and TRBJ1-2; no firm D call. The CDR3 is 13 residues long. The germline CDR1 and CDR2 sequences are MNHNS and SASEGT. The V gene lost 4 bases and the J gene lost 2 bases, with 8 bases spanning the gap. The CDR3 DNA reads TGTGCCAGCAGTGCTGCGGAAAACTATGGCTACACCTTC. Its translation is CASSAAENYGYTF.

The CDR3 region is CSVVSDSNTGELFF. As DNA, the CDR3 is TGCAGCGTTGTTTCGGACAGCAACACCGGGGAGCTGTTTTTT. The gene calls are TRBV29-1 and TRBJ2-2, with a possible D match to TRBD1 (6 bases). Germline assignment: CDR1 SQVTM and CDR2 ANQGSEA. V lost 4 bases, J lost 2 bases, and 11 bases lay in between. The CDR3 runs 14 residues.

DNA of the CDR3: TGTGCCAGTAGTATCCGGACAGGGGGCGTCACTGAAGCTTTCTTT. This codes for CASSIRTGGVTEAFF. The chain links TRBV19 to TRBJ1-1, with TRBD1 matching 11 bases. The CDR3 has 15 residues. Germline V lookup: CDR1 LNHDA, CDR2 SQIVND (reference sequence). V was pared by 3 bases and J by 4 bases, with 4 bases of the junction left unmatched.

The J gene is TRBJ2-7, the V gene TRBV9; TRBD1 matches 9 bases. Germline CDR1 SGDLS, CDR2 YYNGEE. J gave up 4 bases and V 0 bases, and 2 bases lay outside the gene matches. This CDR3 contains 14 residues. CDR3 sequence (DNA): TGTGCCAGCAGCGTAGGGACAGGGGATTACGAGCAGTACTTC. The encoded protein is CASSVGTGDYEQYF.

The chain employs TRBV4-3 and TRBJ2-7; 9 bases agree with TRBD2. CDR1 is LGHNA, CDR2 YSLEER, per germline. The CDR3 spans 15 residues. With V trimmed by 1 base and J by 6 bases, 7 bases remained unmatched. CDR3 nucleotides: TGCGCCAGCAGCCAAGGGGCTAGCGGGACGCTCGAGCAGTACTTC. The encoded protein is CASSQGASGTLEQYF.